The rows below give T cell receptor beta chains drawn from one sample of a study of human T cells and chemical hapten exposure. TCRdb re-derived calls from the RACE reads in MiXCR, one entry per CDR3 protein. The sample contains around 380,000 distinct CDR3 sequences, approximately 4.4% of which appear only once. The material was whole blood, obtained in connection with sensitization to the hapten diphenylcyclopropenone (DPC). These TCRs come from a woman aged 45-60 years with alopecia areata. Some clones in this sample may be carry-over from other donors' samples. Both conserved end residues are part of each CDR3. A D gene is named only where the DNA matches it firmly. Not all rows give a size; the values are once, few, many and, for expanded clones, a class.

CDR3: CASNAGLRRRDTQYF; DNA: TGTGCCAGCAACGCTGGATTACGGCGCAGAGATACGCAGTATTTT; size: many; J: TRBJ2-3; D: .; V: TRBV12-3/TRBV12-4
CDR3: CASSYSRARSHQPQHF; DNA: TGTGCCAGCAGTTACTCGCGGGCCAGATCGCACCAGCCCCAGCATTTT; size: many; J: TRBJ1-5; D: .; V: TRBV6-2/TRBV6-3
CDR3: CASSLRARTVTRSYGYTF; DNA: TGCGCCAGCAGCTTGCGTGCTCGGACGGTGACAAGGAGCTATGGCTACACCTTC; size: many; J: TRBJ1-2; D: .; V: TRBV5-1
CDR3: CASSLAQAVAFF; DNA: TGTGCCAGCAGCTTAGCACAGGCGGTAGCTTTCTTT; size: many; J: TRBJ1-1; D: .; V: TRBV7-9
CDR3: CASSPGHGYGYTF; DNA: TGTGCCAGCAGTCCGGGACATGGTTATGGCTACACCTTC; size: few; J: TRBJ1-2; D: .; V: TRBV12-3/TRBV12-4
CDR3: CSARGAEAFF; DNA: TGCAGTGCTAGAGGGGCTGAAGCTTTCTTT; size: few; J: TRBJ1-1; D: .; V: TRBV20-1
CDR3: CASSIAQPPDEQYF; DNA: TGTGCCAGCAGTATAGCCCAACCCCCCGACGAGCAGTACTTC; size: many; J: TRBJ2-7; D: .; V: TRBV6-5
CDR3: CASSTGGNNSPLHF; DNA: TGTGCCAGCAGTACAGGGGGAAACAATTCACCCCTCCACTTT; size: few; J: TRBJ1-6; D: TRBD1; V: TRBV12-3/TRBV12-4
CDR3: CASSFHLAGGDTQYF; DNA: TGTGCCAGCAGCTTTCATCTAGCGGGAGGAGATACGCAGTATTTT; size: many; J: TRBJ2-3; D: TRBD2; V: TRBV7-2
CDR3: CASSSTGVETQYF; DNA: TGTGCCAGCAGCTCGACAGGGGTGGAGACCCAGTACTTC; size: .; J: TRBJ2-5; D: TRBD1; V: TRBV7-6
CDR3: CASSFSQGAGTGELFF; DNA: TGTGCCAGCAGCTTCAGCCAGGGGGCAGGCACCGGGGAGCTGTTTTTT; size: many; J: TRBJ2-2; D: TRBD1; V: TRBV7-6
CDR3: CASSLGLRPSYNEQFF; DNA: TGCGCCAGCAGCTTGGGGCTTAGGCCCTCCTACAATGAGCAGTTCTTC; size: many; J: TRBJ2-1; D: .; V: TRBV5-1
CDR3: CASSLKTDYGYTF; DNA: TGTGCCAGCAGTTTAAAGACAGACTATGGCTACACCTTC; size: many; J: TRBJ1-2; D: .; V: TRBV12-3/TRBV12-4
CDR3: CASTPLEDTEAFF; DNA: TGTGCCAGCACCCCTTTAGAGGACACTGAAGCTTTCTTT; size: few; J: TRBJ1-1; D: .; V: TRBV6-2/TRBV6-3
CDR3: CASSAAGTSSYEQYF; DNA: TGTGCCAGCAGCGCCGCGGGTACAAGCTCCTACGAGCAGTACTTC; size: .; J: TRBJ2-7; D: .; V: TRBV9
CDR3: CASSGFGPVEEQYF; DNA: TGTGCCAGCAGCGGGTTCGGTCCAGTTGAGGAGCAGTACTTC; size: many; J: TRBJ2-7; D: .; V: TRBV7-9
CDR3: CASSESGRWETQYF; DNA: TGTGCCAGCAGTGAGTCCGGGCGTTGGGAGACCCAGTACTTC; size: many; J: TRBJ2-5; D: .; V: TRBV25-1
CDR3: CASSWGTVATYNEQFF; DNA: TGTGCCAGCAGCTGGGGGACAGTTGCTACCTACAATGAGCAGTTCTTC; size: many; J: TRBJ2-1; D: TRBD1; V: TRBV6-6
CDR3: CASSSTHGYTF; DNA: TGTGCCAGCAGCTCCACCCATGGCTACACCTTC; size: many; J: TRBJ1-2; D: .; V: TRBV3-1
CDR3: CASNPQNTGELFF; DNA: TGTGCCAGCAACCCGCAGAACACCGGGGAGCTGTTTTTT; size: many; J: TRBJ2-2; D: .; V: TRBV2
CDR3: CASRRNNEQFF; DNA: TGTGCCAGCAGAAGAAACAATGAGCAGTTCTTC; size: many; J: TRBJ2-1; D: .; V: TRBV28
CDR3: CATSDAGTGVHEQFF; DNA: TGTGCCACCAGTGACGCCGGGACAGGGGTCCATGAGCAGTTCTTC; size: .; J: TRBJ2-1; D: TRBD1; V: TRBV24-1
CDR3: CASSRAGGPKTQYF; DNA: TGTGCCAGCAGCCGCGCGGGAGGGCCCAAGACCCAGTACTTC; size: few; J: TRBJ2-5; D: TRBD2; V: TRBV6-2/TRBV6-3
CDR3: CASSDEAASSQETQYF; DNA: TGTGCCAGCAGTGACGAAGCGGCTAGCTCACAAGAGACCCAGTACTTC; size: many; J: TRBJ2-5; D: .; V: TRBV25-1
CDR3: CASGNIAVGADTQYF; DNA: TGTGCCAGCGGCAATATAGCGGTCGGGGCAGATACGCAGTATTTT; size: many; J: TRBJ2-3; D: .; V: TRBV12-3/TRBV12-4
CDR3: CAGSGQTSSYEQYF; DNA: TGTGCCGGATCGGGACAGACAAGCTCCTACGAGCAGTACTTC; size: .; J: TRBJ2-7; D: TRBD1; V: TRBV2
CDR3: CASRTPTADSTDTQYF; DNA: TGTGCCAGCAGAACCCCCACGGCGGATAGCACAGATACGCAGTATTTT; size: many; J: TRBJ2-3; D: .; V: TRBV27
CDR3: CASSFDLNTEAFF; DNA: TGTGCCAGCAGCTTCGATTTGAACACTGAAGCTTTCTTT; size: .; J: TRBJ1-1; D: .; V: TRBV5-5
CDR3: CASSESPDTQYF; DNA: TGCGCCAGCAGTGAGTCGCCAGATACGCAGTATTTT; size: many; J: TRBJ2-3; D: .; V: TRBV2
CDR3: CASSLTTGDTEAFF; DNA: TGTGCCAGCAGCTTAACCACGGGGGATACTGAAGCTTTCTTT; size: few; J: TRBJ1-1; D: .; V: TRBV11-2
CDR3: CASSLQGRGEQFF; DNA: TGTGCCAGCAGCCTCCAAGGGAGGGGTGAGCAGTTCTTC; size: .; J: TRBJ2-1; D: TRBD2; V: TRBV5-4
CDR3: CSKGGIDTQYF; DNA: TGCAGTAAGGGGGGCATAGATACGCAGTATTTT; size: many; J: TRBJ2-3; D: .; V: TRBV20-1
CDR3: CASRIMLAGLGTDTQYF; DNA: TGCGCCAGCAGAATCATGCTAGCGGGGCTTGGGACAGATACGCAGTATTTT; size: .; J: TRBJ2-3; D: TRBD2; V: TRBV5-1
CDR3: CAIRGDINSSPLHF; DNA: TGTGCCATCAGGGGCGACATTAATAGTTCACCCCTCCACTTT; size: many; J: TRBJ1-6; D: .; V: TRBV10-3
CDR3: CASSSGGRQPQHF; DNA: TGTGCCAGCAGCAGCGGGGGACGTCAGCCCCAGCATTTT; size: many; J: TRBJ1-5; D: .; V: TRBV3-1
CDR3: CASSRRLAGVDNEQFF; DNA: TGCGCCAGCAGCCGCCGACTAGCGGGGGTTGACAATGAGCAGTTCTTC; size: many; J: TRBJ2-1; D: TRBD2; V: TRBV5-1
CDR3: CATNPGLESDTQYF; DNA: TGTGCCACCAACCCGGGACTAGAATCAGATACGCAGTATTTT; size: few; J: TRBJ2-3; D: TRBD2; V: TRBV15
CDR3: CASSPPSTTDTQYF; DNA: TGTGCCAGCAGCCCTCCTAGCACCACAGATACGCAGTATTTT; size: many; J: TRBJ2-3; D: .; V: TRBV28
CDR3: CASSEAGRLRANVLTF; DNA: TGTGCCAGCAGTGAAGCTGGGCGGCTTAGGGCCAACGTCCTGACTTTC; size: .; J: TRBJ2-6; D: .; V: TRBV2
CDR3: CASSFPLLGAKNIQYF; DNA: TGTGCCAGCAGTTTCCCCCTGCTGGGGGCCAAAAACATTCAGTACTTC; size: many; J: TRBJ2-4; D: .; V: TRBV28
CDR3: CASSPRTSGGSNEQFF; DNA: TGTGCCAGCAGCCCCCGGACTAGCGGGGGAAGCAATGAGCAGTTCTTC; size: .; J: TRBJ2-1; D: TRBD2; V: TRBV7-2
CDR3: CASSPREGRNTEAFF; DNA: TGCGCCAGCAGCCCTCGAGAGGGGCGGAACACTGAAGCTTTCTTT; size: many; J: TRBJ1-1; D: .; V: TRBV5-1
CDR3: CASSLGRAENTGELFF; DNA: TGTGCCAGCAGCTTAGGCAGGGCAGAGAACACCGGGGAGCTGTTTTTT; size: many; J: TRBJ2-2; D: .; V: TRBV7-6
CDR3: CASSPVSAGEQYF; DNA: TGTGCCAGCAGCCCGGTATCTGCGGGGGAGCAGTACTTC; size: many; J: TRBJ2-7; D: .; V: TRBV11-1
CDR3: CASSEVGPTDTQYF; DNA: TGTGCCAGCAGCGAAGTGGGCCCCACAGATACGCAGTATTTT; size: many; J: TRBJ2-3; D: .; V: TRBV7-2
CDR3: CASSPRTGGMTEAFF; DNA: TGTGCCAGCAGTCCTCGGACAGGGGGCATGACTGAAGCTTTCTTT; size: many; J: TRBJ1-1; D: TRBD1; V: TRBV5-4
CDR3: CAIHRGTEAFF; DNA: TGTGCCATACATCGGGGGACTGAAGCTTTCTTT; size: many; J: TRBJ1-1; D: .; V: TRBV7-9
CDR3: CASSLNQGLDQETQYF; DNA: TGTGCCAGCTCACTCAACCAGGGACTAGACCAAGAGACCCAGTACTTC; size: many; J: TRBJ2-5; D: TRBD2; V: TRBV18
CDR3: CASSTRRDTQYF; DNA: TGTGCCAGCAGTACGAGGAGGGATACGCAGTATTTT; size: many; J: TRBJ2-3; D: .; V: TRBV6-6
CDR3: CASSQNPQYTEAFF; DNA: TGTGCCAGCAGTCAAAACCCCCAGTATACTGAAGCTTTCTTT; size: few; J: TRBJ1-1; D: .; V: TRBV5-4
CDR3: CATGTGSTGELFF; DNA: TGTGCCACCGGGACAGGTTCGACCGGGGAGCTGTTTTTT; size: .; J: TRBJ2-2; D: TRBD1; V: TRBV24-1
CDR3: CAISEVSQNTEAFF; DNA: TGTGCCATCAGTGAGGTGAGTCAGAACACTGAAGCTTTCTTT; size: few; J: TRBJ1-1; D: .; V: TRBV10-3
CDR3: CASSPPGTGPHGYTF; DNA: TGCGCCAGCAGCCCCCCCGGGACAGGGCCCCATGGCTACACCTTC; size: many; J: TRBJ1-2; D: TRBD1; V: TRBV5-1
CDR3: CASSLEAGKYEQYF; DNA: TGTGCCAGCAGCTTAGAAGCAGGGAAGTACGAGCAGTACTTC; size: few; J: TRBJ2-7; D: .; V: TRBV7-9
CDR3: CATPGRADLSYEQYF; DNA: TGTGCCACCCCTGGGCGGGCGGACCTCTCCTACGAGCAGTACTTC; size: few; J: TRBJ2-7; D: .; V: TRBV24-1
CDR3: CASSSLDYGYTF; DNA: TGTGCCAGCTCCTCCCTTGACTATGGCTACACCTTC; size: many; J: TRBJ1-2; D: .; V: TRBV3-1
CDR3: CSAVPMGTEAFF; DNA: TGCAGTGCTGTACCGATGGGGACTGAAGCTTTCTTT; size: many; J: TRBJ1-1; D: .; V: TRBV20-1